A selection of T cell receptor beta chains follows, all from one sample in a study of identical twins. In TCRdb, the 5' RACE reads were re-called with MiXCR into one record per CDR3 protein. The table lists a few hundred thousand distinct CDR3 sequences, roughly 8.6% of them singletons. The same sample was also used in a study of yellow fever vaccine responses in identical twins.

Sample: CD8+ T cells sorted from blood. These receptors all stem from a young woman in good health. The CDR3 runs from the conserved cysteine through the conserved F or W. Fields, in order: D gene, clone size, J gene, V gene, CDR3 protein, CDR3 DNA. The D gene is left open where the match is weak. Part of the rows lack a size; the others show once, few, many or a class for expanded clones.

>TRBD1|many|TRBJ2-1|TRBV5-1
CASSRDRAVHEQFF
TGCGCCAGCTCCCGGGACAGGGCTGTCCATGAGCAGTTCTTC
>TRBD2|few|TRBJ2-2|TRBV12-3/TRBV12-4
CASTGTSATGELFF
TGTGCCAGCACCGGGACTAGTGCCACCGGGGAGCTGTTTTTT
>NA|NA|TRBJ2-1|TRBV7-2
CASSFPLPYNEQFF
TGTGCCAGCAGCTTCCCACTGCCCTACAATGAGCAGTTCTTC
>NA|NA|TRBJ2-1|TRBV29-1
CSVWWGVDEQFF
TGCAGCGTTTGGTGGGGTGTCGATGAGCAGTTCTTC
>NA|many|TRBJ2-5|TRBV2
CATQGPNQETQYF
TGTGCCACACAGGGCCCGAACCAAGAGACCCAGTACTTC
>NA|NA|TRBJ2-7|TRBV6-2/TRBV6-3
CASSALGARWKQYF
TGTGCCAGCAGTGCCCTCGGGGCACGGTGGAAGCAGTACTTC
>TRBD1|many|TRBJ2-7|TRBV12-3/TRBV12-4
CASSFGQRTGIYEQYF
TGTGCCAGCAGTTTTGGCCAGAGGACAGGGATCTACGAGCAGTACTTC
>NA|many|TRBJ2-7|TRBV15
CATSRVGEMDEQYF
TGTGCCACCAGCAGAGTGGGGGAAATGGACGAGCAGTACTTC
>NA|NA|TRBJ2-5|TRBV7-6
CASSLAPSEETQYF
TGTGCCAGCAGCTTAGCCCCTTCGGAGGAGACCCAGTACTTC
>NA|many|TRBJ2-1|TRBV29-1
CSVEDDSGIPYNEQFF
TGCAGCGTTGAAGACGATTCAGGGATACCCTACAATGAGCAGTTCTTC
>NA|few|TRBJ1-1|TRBV2
CASRGEMGRSTEAFF
TGTGCCAGCAGGGGGGAGATGGGGAGGAGCACTGAAGCTTTCTTT
>NA|many|TRBJ1-4|TRBV20-1
CSALDGEKLFF
TGCAGTGCCTTGGACGGTGAAAAACTGTTTTTT